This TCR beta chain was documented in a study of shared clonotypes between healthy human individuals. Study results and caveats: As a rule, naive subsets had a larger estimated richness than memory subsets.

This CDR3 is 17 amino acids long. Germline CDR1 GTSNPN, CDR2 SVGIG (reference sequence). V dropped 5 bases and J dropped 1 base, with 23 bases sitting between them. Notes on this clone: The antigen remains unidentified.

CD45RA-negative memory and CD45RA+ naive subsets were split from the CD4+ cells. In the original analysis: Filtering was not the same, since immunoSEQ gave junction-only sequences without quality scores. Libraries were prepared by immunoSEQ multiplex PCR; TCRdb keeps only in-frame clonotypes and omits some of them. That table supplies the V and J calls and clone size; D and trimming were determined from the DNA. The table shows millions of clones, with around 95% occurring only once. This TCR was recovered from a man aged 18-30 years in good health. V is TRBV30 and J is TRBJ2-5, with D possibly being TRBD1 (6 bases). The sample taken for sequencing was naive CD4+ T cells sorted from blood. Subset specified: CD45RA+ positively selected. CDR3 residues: CAWAEERAGVIQETQYF. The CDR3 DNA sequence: TGTGCCTGGGCGGAGGAACGGGCAGGGGTAATCCAAGAGACCCAGTACTTC.